The next 29 T cell receptor beta chains were all read from a single sample in a study of Ad26.COV2.S vaccination and SARS-CoV-2 variants. Profiled with immunoSEQ multiplex PCR; TCRdb holds only in-frame clones, not every one. The profile shows about 350,000 clones, around 89% of them singletons. The sample's treatment: 15 to 20 received Ad26.COV2.S at low or high dose, single or two shots; about 5 received placebo; per-sample allocation not given. The samples were gathered on day 63 after the first injection of vaccine or placebo. Source: peripheral blood, taken in a trial of Ad26.COV2.S vaccine versus placebo. These receptors originate from a person aged 18-65 years who received the Ad26.COV2.S COVID-19 vaccine or a placebo.

The rearrangement joins TRBV28 to TRBJ2-1, with 8 bases matching TRBD2. CDR3 length: 13 amino acids. CDR1 and CDR2 from the germline V gene are MDHEN and SYDVKM. V dropped 5 bases and J dropped 6; count of bases not matched to a gene: 3. CDR3 in amino acids: CASSGAGGNEQFF. CDR3 coding DNA: TGTGCCAGCAGTGGGGCGGGGGGCAATGAGCAGTTCTTC.

The gene calls are TRBV19 and TRBJ2-1; weak D call: TRBD2 (6 bases). CDR3 length equals 14 residues. Trimming removed 4 bases from V and 9 bases from J, with 16 bases in between. Germline CDR1 is LNHDA and CDR2 is SQIVND (reference sequence). DNA of the CDR3: TGTGCCAGTAGTAGGGGGGACGTTCGGGCTGAGCAGTTCTTC. This gives the protein CASSRGDVRAEQFF.

The CDR3: CASSKNGPGTPEGGELFF. CDR3 nucleotides: TGTGCCAGCAGCAAAAATGGGCCGGGGACGCCTGAGGGCGGGGAGCTGTTTTTT. This chain connects TRBV21-1 to TRBJ2-2. TRBV21-1 is marked as a pseudogene. The CDR3 contains 18 residues.

The chain combines TRBV6-2 or TRBV6-3 with TRBJ2-3, with a tentative D call TRBD2 (5 bases). There are 14 residues in the CDR3. Per the germline V gene, CDR1 is MNHEY and CDR2 is SVGEGT. Between the trimmed V and J ends, which lost 5 bases and 6 bases, there was a span of 15 bases. DNA for the CDR3: TGTGCCAGCAGTCTGGACTTTCAGCGGGATACGCAGTATTTT. Translation gives CASSLDFQRDTQYF.

The rearrangement links TRBV4-3 to TRBJ2-1; D perhaps matches TRBD2 (5 bases). Between the trimmed V and J ends, which lost 1 base and 0 bases, there was a span of 13 bases. From germline, CDR1 is LGHNA and CDR2 YSLEER. This CDR3 has 17 amino acids. CDR3 DNA: TGCGCCAGCAGCCAAGGCCCCGAGGGCCACTCCTACAATGAGCAGTTCTTC. It codes for CASSQGPEGHSYNEQFF.

This chain joins TRBV5-1 and TRBJ2-2; 7 bases are shared with TRBD2. The CDR3 covers 16 residues. The J segment lost 3 bases and the V segment lost 4 bases, leaving 9 bases of the junction unmatched. Germline values: CDR1 SGHRS, CDR2 YFSETQ. DNA for the CDR3: TGCGCCAGCAGCGGCCGGGGAGGGGTGGACACCGGGGAGCTGTTTTTT. Protein: CASSGRGGVDTGELFF.

As concerns this clone: Other nucleotide sequences from this sample produce the same CDR3. The genes are TRBV9 and TRBJ2-2; D call uncertain. CDR1 is SGDLS, CDR2 YYNGEE, per germline. The CDR3 is made up of 13 amino acids. Trimming pared 0 bases from V and 4 bases from J, leaving 4 bases between. CDR3 in amino acids: CASSVVSTGELFF. CDR3 coding DNA: TGTGCCAGCAGCGTAGTCAGCACCGGGGAGCTGTTTTTT.

V is TRBV10-3 and J is TRBJ1-2, with 8 bases lining up with TRBD1. The CDR3 consists of 13 residues. J gave up 6 bases and V 4 bases, and 4 bases lay outside the gene matches. Germline loops: CDR1 ENHRY, CDR2 SYGVKD. CDR3 region: CAISVQGADGYTF. Written as DNA, the CDR3 is TGTGCCATCAGTGTGCAGGGGGCTGATGGCTACACCTTC.

The CDR3 sequence is CASSPQDLNTEAFF. The CDR3 nucleotides read TGTGCCAGCTCACCCCAGGACCTGAACACTGAAGCTTTCTTT. The rearrangement joins TRBV18 to TRBJ1-1; D is unresolved. The CDR3 covers 14 residues. Germline lookup yields CDR1 KGHSH and CDR2 LQKENI. Trimming removed 3 bases from V and 0 bases from J, with 8 bases in between. Supplemented by reference TRBV18 and TRBJ1-1, the full variable domain reads NAGVMQNPRHLVRRRGQEARLRCSPMKGHSHVYWYRQLPEEGLKFMVYLQKENIIDESGMPKERFSAEFPKEGPSILRIQQVVRGDSAAYFCASSPQDLNTEAFFGQGTRLTVV.

This clone was counted between two and nine times. The sample carries other DNA sequences with the same CDR3. This rearrangement joins TRBV12-3 or TRBV12-4 to TRBJ1-1, with a tentative D call TRBD1 (6 bases). This CDR3 contains 13 residues. Trimming removed 6 bases from V and 1 base from J, with 9 bases in between. CDR3 nucleotide sequence: TGTGCCAGCAGCCTAGGGGGGAACACTGAAGCTTTCTTT. Translation gives CASSLGGNTEAFF.

A few counts support this clone. This chain links TRBV18 with TRBJ2-7; D is possibly TRBD1 (6 bases). Trimming shortened V by 6 bases and J by 2 bases, and 11 bases separated the two germline ends. This CDR3 region has 13 residues. Looked up from germline, CDR1 is KGHSH and CDR2 is LQKENI. CDR3 sequence: CASSQDRTYEQYF. Written as DNA, the CDR3 is TGTGCCAGCTCCCAAGACAGGACCTACGAGCAGTACTTC.

CDR3 sequence: CASSSLREKLFF. The CDR3 coding sequence is TGTGCCAGCAGCTCGTTACGAGAAAAACTGTTTTTT. The rearrangement joins TRBV13 to TRBJ1-4, with D uncertain. V lost 4 bases, J lost 8 bases, and 8 bases lay in between. The germline V gene encodes CDR1 PRHDT and CDR2 FYEKMQ (reference sequence). The CDR3 totals 12 residues. Full variable domain (remainder filled in from reference TRBV13 and TRBJ1-4): AAGVIQSPRHLIKEKRETATLKCYPIPRHDTVYWYQQGPGQDPQFLISFYEKMQSDKGSIPDRFSAQQFSDYHSELNMSSLELGDSALYFCASSSLREKLFFGSGTQLSVL.

The chain combines TRBV5-6 with TRBJ1-5, with a possible D match to TRBD1 (5 bases). Germline-derived CDR1 and CDR2 are SGHDT and YYEEEE. This CDR3 has 15 residues. V was clipped by 3 bases and J by 7 bases, with 17 bases between them. In DNA form, the CDR3 reads TGTGCCAGCAGCTATTATAGGGATGAGGGGCAGCCCCAGCATTTT. This gives the protein CASSYYRDEGQPQHF.

The V and J genes are TRBV7-2 and TRBJ2-7; D might be TRBD1 (6 bases). The germline V gene has CDR1 SGHTA and CDR2 FQGNSA. V lost 4 bases and J lost 3, with 13 bases in between. The CDR3 covers 14 residues. Here the CDR3 DNA reads TGTGCCAGCAGCTCCGAACAGGGAAGCTACGAGCAGTACTTC. Amino acids: CASSSEQGSYEQYF.

J is TRBJ1-5 and V is TRBV28, with D unclear. Trimming stripped 2 bases from V and 3 bases from J, with 11 bases between. This CDR3 region has 15 residues. Germline assignment: CDR1 MDHEN and CDR2 SYDVKM. This chain's CDR3 is CASSLPEAVNQPQHF. The CDR3 region has the DNA TGTGCCAGCAGTTTACCCGAAGCAGTCAATCAGCCCCAGCATTTT.

The chain carries TRBV3-1 (or the pseudogene TRBV3-2) and TRBJ2-7; D gene ambiguous. The CDR3 is 11 amino acids. The V end was cut by 5 bases, the J end by 3 bases, with 5 bases between. The germline CDR1 and CDR2 sequences are LGHDT and YNNKEL (reference sequence). The CDR3 here is CASSVNYEQYF. The CDR3 DNA is TGTGCCAGCAGCGTAAACTACGAGCAGTACTTC.

The table lists this clone with a count of one. This chain joins TRBV9 and TRBJ2-3, with 8 nucleotides matching TRBD1. Germline V gives CDR1 SGDLS, CDR2 YYNGEE. The V and J ends lost 1 base and 5 bases, in that order; junction bases with no gene match: 9. This CDR3 has 16 residues. CDR3 nucleotides: TGTGCCAGCAGCGTATCTGGCAGGGGGCGAAAAGATACGCAGTATTTT. Its translation: CASSVSGRGRKDTQYF.

The V call is TRBV20-1, the J call TRBJ2-1, with 8 nucleotides matching TRBD1. V dropped 3 bases and J dropped 2; count of bases not matched to a gene: 12. The CDR3 is 17 residues long. Germline CDR1 is DFQATT and CDR2 is SNEGSKA (reference sequence). The CDR3 DNA follows: TGCAGTGCTAGTGGGGCCCCAGACAGGGGAACCTACAATGAGCAGTTCTTC. This sequence encodes CSASGAPDRGTYNEQFF.

The V call is TRBV10-3, the J call TRBJ2-5, with 12 positions matching TRBD1. Germline trimming cut 6 bases from V and 5 bases from J; bases unmatched to any gene: 4. The CDR3 sequence is 14 residues long. Germline V lookup: CDR1 ENHRY, CDR2 SYGVKD. In DNA form, the CDR3 reads TGTGCCATCAGCCGGGACAGGGGGCAGGAGACCCAGTACTTC. Its translation is CAISRDRGQETQYF.

This sequence joins TRBV15 and TRBJ2-1; 8 bases align to TRBD2. The CDR3 loop spans 19 amino acids. Trimming removed 0 bases from V and 8 bases from J; junction bases left unmatched: 18. From germline, CDR1 is LNHNV and CDR2 YYDKDF (reference sequence). The CDR3 DNA is TGTGCCACCAGCAGAGATTATGGAGGAGAGCGGGAGATTCAGGATGAGCAGTTCTTC. Translated, it gives CATSRDYGGEREIQDEQFF.

The rearrangement links TRBV3-1 (or the pseudogene TRBV3-2) to TRBJ2-7; no clear D gene. In germline, CDR1 is LGHDT, CDR2 YNNKEL (reference sequence). The CDR3 loop spans 14 amino acids. Trimming removed 4 bases at V and 5 bases at J, with 15 bases between. The CDR3: CASSLSPRMDEQYF. Here the CDR3 DNA reads TGTGCCAGCAGCCTCTCCCCGAGAATGGACGAGCAGTACTTC.

The chain is built from TRBV11-3 and TRBJ2-1, with TRBD2 matching 9 bases. Germline CDR1 SGHNT, CDR2 YENEEA. This CDR3 spans 19 amino acids. The V gene end was trimmed by 5 bases and the J gene end by 6 bases; junction bases not matched to a gene: 20. DNA for the CDR3: TGTGCCAGCAGCCCCGGAGTTAGCGGGGGTTTCGTGATTTCCAATGAGCAGTTCTTC. It is translated as CASSPGVSGGFVISNEQFF.

Comments on this clone: The same CDR3 arises from other DNA sequences in this sample as well. The V gene is TRBV30, the J gene TRBJ1-3; D is unresolved. V dropped 3 bases and J dropped 1 base, with 1 base sitting between them. Germline V gene data show CDR1 as GTSNPN and CDR2 as SVGIG (reference sequence). The CDR3 totals 11 residues. The CDR3 DNA follows: TGTGCCTGGAGATCTGGAAACACCATATATTTT. This gives the protein CAWRSGNTIYF. Full variable domain (remainder filled in from reference TRBV30 and TRBJ1-3): SQTIHQWPATLVQPVGSPLSLECTVEGTSNPNLYWYRQAAGRGLQLLFYSVGIGQISSEVPQNLSASRPQDRQFILSSKKLLLSDSGFYLCAWRSGNTIYFGEGSWLTVV.

This clone appeared once. The CDR3 bases are TGTGCCAGCAGTAATAGGGAGGTGTGGGGGAACCAAGAGACCCAGTACTTC. It is translated as CASSNREVWGNQETQYF. The rearrangement uses TRBV28 and TRBJ2-5; TRBD2 might be the D (6 bases). CDR3 length: 17 amino acids. The germline gives CDR1 MDHEN, CDR2 SYDVKM. V lost 5 bases, J lost 0 bases, and 19 bases lay in between.

The chain joins TRBV4-3 to TRBJ2-1; TRBD1 might be the D (5 bases). V lost 3 bases and J lost 0, with 12 bases in between. The germline CDR1 and CDR2 sequences are LGHNA and YSLEER. This CDR3 comprises 16 residues. CDR3 sequence reads: CASSQDTLNSYNEQFF. The CDR3 nucleotides are TGCGCCAGCAGCCAGGACACACTAAACTCCTACAATGAGCAGTTCTTC.

The chain has TRBV4-2 and TRBJ1-1; TRBD1 is a possible D gene (5 bases). Trimming removed 1 base at V and 5 bases at J, with 11 bases between. This CDR3 is 14 amino acids long. Germline assignment: CDR1 LGHNA and CDR2 YNFKEQ. CDR3 protein: CASSQAGGFTEAFF. The CDR3 DNA reads as TGTGCCAGCAGCCAAGCCGGGGGTTTTACTGAAGCTTTCTTT.

This clone was seen a single time. This chain connects TRBV3-1 (or the pseudogene TRBV3-2) to TRBJ2-3, with 11 bases fitting TRBD2. The CDR3 is made up of 16 amino acids. The germline CDR1 and CDR2 sequences are LGHDT and YNNKEL (reference sequence). Trimming took 4 bases from V and 0 from J; bases not matched to a gene: 3. CDR3 nucleotide sequence: TGTGCCAGCAGCCCAAGACTAGCGGGGAGCACAGATACGCAGTATTTT. As protein: CASSPRLAGSTDTQYF.

The rearrangement uses TRBV19 and TRBJ2-1; 9 positions agree with TRBD2. The trim removed 4 bases at V and 5 bases at J, leaving 6 bases unmatched. Germline V gene sequence: CDR1 LNHDA, CDR2 SQIVND (reference sequence). This CDR3 has 15 residues. The CDR3 nucleotides read TGTGCCAGTAGTAGGTCGTGGACTAGCGACAATGAGCAGTTCTTC. It is translated as CASSRSWTSDNEQFF.

Here the CDR3 DNA reads TGCGCCAGCAGCGATATAGCGGGAGGTTCAAAGACCCAGTACTTC. Translation: CASSDIAGGSKTQYF. V is TRBV5-1 and J is TRBJ2-5; 10 positions match TRBD2. This CDR3 has 15 amino acids. CDR1 and CDR2 from the germline V gene are SGHRS and YFSETQ. The ends lost 4 bases at V and 6 bases at J; junction bases unmatched: 9.